This T cell receptor beta chain was documented in a study of chemoradiotherapy in HPV16-positive cancers (dated by TCRdb to between 2021 and 2022). Notes on the research overall: Candidate HPV-specific T-cell clones and common TCR motifs were defined through functional T-cell assays on cells from a couple of HPV16-positive patients. Next, the candidate HPV-specific TCRs and motifs were followed in TCR repertoires from 80 to 90 patients with HPV-related cancers. The study asked whether T-cell immunity against the HPV oncoproteins E6 and E7 changes during chemoradiotherapy and whether it affects survival. Paper-wide results and their limitations: The survival association was reported for HPV16-positive patients, and the functional definition of HPV-specific T cells was derived from only a couple of HPV16-positive patients. In HPV16-positive patients, expansion of HPV-responsive T cells during chemoradiotherapy was associated with improved recurrence-free survival. Expansion of candidate HPV-specific clones and E7-related TCR motifs was observed in the tumor microenvironment during treatment, whereas no such expansion was observed for non-HPV-specific T cells.

Remarks on this clone: What antigen it recognizes has not been identified. No quality values exist for individual bases; no much larger clone is one base distant.

V loses 5 bases of germline sequence and J loses 4 bases, and the interval between the two ends is 15 bases. In the germline V gene, CDR1 corresponds to SGHRS and CDR2 to YFSETQ. The CDR3 spans 14 residues, from the cysteine through the phenylalanine. CDR3 DNA only is kept here, 42 bases in frame from base 1. Repertoires were sampled repeatedly over the course of chemoradiotherapy, so clonal expansion could be followed in the tumor microenvironment. Library construction relied on the immunoSEQ multiplex PCR assay. The source is immuneACCESS, and TCRdb retained only in-frame sequences with V and J called. Part of the clones is not carried over; for the studies checked, unresolved V genes explain less than half of this, and the remainder is unexplained. This sample lists some 7,400 clones; 75% to 85% were detected once. Over 5% of the sample lies in the top ten.

The receptor's source is a human donor with HPV-associated anogenital cancer. This specimen consisted of tumor tissue, obtained from a patient who underwent chemoradiotherapy. The sequence is built from TRBV5-1 and TRBJ1-2; possibly the D gene is TRBD1, per 5 matching bases. The CDR3: CASRVSRASYGYTF. The nucleotide sequence is given as TGCGCCAGCAGGGTGAGCAGGGCGAGCTATGGCTACACCTTC.